This T cell receptor beta chain is from a study of blood T cells in healthy people across ages. PCR was performed a second time for roughly 7 to 12 cycles using a sample-barcoded 5' primer and a J-beta primer mix. MiXCR, applied by TCRdb to the 5' RACE reads, yields one record per CDR3 protein. The data show 700,000 or so distinct CDR3 sequences, with 22% seen just once and under 25% held by the top ten. This clonotype was seen many times. From germline, CDR1 is SGHRS and CDR2 YFSETQ. This CDR3 is 15 amino acids long. The germline V and J ends were trimmed by 0 bases and 9 bases, with 16 bases remaining between them.

The chain joins TRBV5-1 to TRBJ2-1; no reliable D call. The sample was blood. This receptor was identified in a man between 65 and 85 years old in good health. The CDR3 loop reads CASSLEAARVGEQFF. Here the CDR3 DNA reads TGCGCCAGCAGCTTGGAGGCAGCCCGAGTCGGTGAGCAGTTCTTC.